The entry that follows covers one T cell receptor (beta chain) sequence. These data come from a study of shared clonotypes between healthy human individuals. The CDR3 is made up of 13 amino acids. The V gene lost 1 base and the J gene lost 4 bases, with 8 bases spanning the gap. The germline CDR1 and CDR2 sequences are SGHRS and YFSETQ. The DNA input per sorted-subset replicate PCR was about 220 ng, corresponding to some 30,000 T cell genomes. Produced via immunoSEQ multiplex PCR; TCRdb's table is partial and in-frame only. The sample lists 600,000 or so clones, about 98% occurring once. Naive-designated CD8 cells lacked CD45RO, were positively enriched for CCR7, and omitted terminally differentiated effector memory CD45RA+ cells.

The TCR comes from a man in his thirties or forties in good health. V usage is TRBV5-1 and J usage is TRBJ1-1; TRBD1 might be the D (5 bases). Sequencing was performed on naive CD8+ T cells sorted from blood. CDR3 in amino acids: CASSLYQGTEAFF. In DNA, the CDR3 is TGCGCCAGCAGCTTGTACCAGGGCACTGAAGCTTTCTTT.